Included here is one T cell receptor beta chain sequence, with context. No antigen is known for it. A second PCR of roughly 7 to 11 cycles used a sample-barcoded 5' primer and a J-beta primer mix. In TCRdb, the 5' RACE reads were re-called with MiXCR into one record per CDR3 protein. The sample shows hundreds of thousands of distinct CDR3 sequences, approximately 65% of them seen only once. These data originate in a study of blood T cells in healthy people across ages. Findings and caveats of the study: Unsorted PBMC input precluded a conclusive naive versus antigen-experienced comparison. The study found more naive CD4+ cells and higher diversity in long-lived than aged donors. Roughly linear declines in TCR beta diversity per million T cells occurred with age.

V lost 3 bases and J lost 3, with 8 bases in between. CDR1 and CDR2 (germline): SQVTM, ANQGSEA. The CDR3 is made up of 12 amino acids. Each donor supplied approximately 10 milliliters of peripheral blood. The sequencing input was blood. This sequence joins TRBV29-1 and TRBJ2-5, with D tentatively TRBD2 (5 bases). The clonotype comes from a man aged 25-45 years in good health. CDR3 in amino acids: CSVDSGEETQYF. Here the CDR3 DNA reads TGCAGCGTTGATTCCGGGGAAGAGACCCAGTACTTC.